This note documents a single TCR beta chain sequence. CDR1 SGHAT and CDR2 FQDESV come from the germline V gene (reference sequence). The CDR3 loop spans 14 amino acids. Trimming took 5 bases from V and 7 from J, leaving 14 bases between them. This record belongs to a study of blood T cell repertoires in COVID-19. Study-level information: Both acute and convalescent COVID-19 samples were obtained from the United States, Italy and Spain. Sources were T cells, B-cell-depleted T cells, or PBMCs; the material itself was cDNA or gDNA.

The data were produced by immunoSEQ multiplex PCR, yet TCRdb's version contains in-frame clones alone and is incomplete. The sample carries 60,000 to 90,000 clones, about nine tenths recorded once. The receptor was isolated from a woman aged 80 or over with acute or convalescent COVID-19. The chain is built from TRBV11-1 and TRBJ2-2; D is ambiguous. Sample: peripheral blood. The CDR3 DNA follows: TGTGCCAGCAGCGAGGCGCCTTTGGGCGGGGAGCTGTTTTTT. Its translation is CASSEAPLGGELFF.